This is a list of T cell receptor beta chains from one sample in a study of cytomegalovirus exposure and HLA in healthy donors. Sequencing used immunoSEQ multiplex PCR; TCRdb keeps in-frame clones, though not all of them. The sample lists about 130,000 clones, 70% to 75% occurring once. The sequencing input was PBMCs. Receptors originate from a young man in good health and CMV-seronegative. The CDR3 runs from the conserved cysteine through the conserved F or W. The order of the fields is J gene, V gene, clone size, D gene, CDR3 DNA, CDR3 protein. The D gene is left open where the match is weak. The size field is filled for only some rows; it gives once, few, many or a size class.

TRBJ1-5,TRBV7-2,.,TRBD1,TGTGCCAGCAGCCTAGGGCCGCCGGGACAGGCCAATCAGCCCCAGCATTTT,CASSLGPPGQANQPQHF
TRBJ1-2,TRBV7-9,.,TRBD1,TGTGCCAGCAGCCTGAGACAGGGTTTGGATGGCTACACCTTC,CASSLRQGLDGYTF
TRBJ1-1,TRBV19,few,.,TGTGCCAGTAGTGCGGGTACCGGACGGACGAACACTGAAGCTTTCTTT,CASSAGTGRTNTEAFF
TRBJ2-5,TRBV7-6,.,TRBD1,TGTGCCAGCAGCACCGGGACAGGGTGGCAAGAGACCCAGTACTTC,CASSTGTGWQETQYF
TRBJ2-3,TRBV30,few,.,TGTGCCTGGAGTCCAACGGGGGATACGCAGTATTTT,CAWSPTGDTQYF
TRBJ2-3,TRBV5-1,.,TRBD2,TGCGCCAGCCGACTAGCGGCCCACACAGATACGCAGTATTTT,CASRLAAHTDTQYF
TRBJ2-2,TRBV7-9,.,TRBD1,TGTGCCAGCAGCTTAGCCGGGACAGTCGCCGGGGAGCTGTTTTTT,CASSLAGTVAGELFF
TRBJ2-2,TRBV7-8,.,.,TGTGCCAGCAGCCGGCAGACAGGTGTGGGGACCGGGGAGCTGTTTTTT,CASSRQTGVGTGELFF
TRBJ1-1,TRBV10-3,.,.,TGTGCCATCAACACAGGGAGCACTGAAGCTTTCTTT,CAINTGSTEAFF
TRBJ2-7,TRBV27,.,TRBD2,TGTGCCAGCACCTCGGGACTAGCGGGATGGGAGCAGTACTTC,CASTSGLAGWEQYF
TRBJ1-3,TRBV4-3,.,TRBD1,TGCGCCAGCAGCCCCCAACCAGGGGGACCAACTGGAAACACCATATATTTT,CASSPQPGGPTGNTIYF
TRBJ2-7,TRBV27,.,.,TGTGCCAGCAGTTTAGATGGGGGGTGGGAGCAGTACTTC,CASSLDGGWEQYF
TRBJ2-7,TRBV13,.,TRBD2,TGTGCCAGCAGCTCCACTAGCGGGATAAAGTTCTACGAGCAGTACTTC,CASSSTSGIKFYEQYF
TRBJ2-5,TRBV30,few,TRBD2,TGTGCCTGCTTACTAGCGGGGGCAAACCAAGAGACCCAGTACTTC,CACLLAGANQETQYF
TRBJ2-4,TRBV30,.,TRBD1,TGTGCCTGGAGCCCACAGGGGGCTGCCAAAAACATTCAGTACTTC,CAWSPQGAAKNIQYF
TRBJ2-7,TRBV5-1,once,TRBD1,TGCGCCAGCAGCTTGGTGGACAGGGGGGATGAGCAGTACTTC,CASSLVDRGDEQYF
TRBJ2-1,TRBV29-1,.,TRBD2,TGCAGCGTTGAAGATATCTCTAGCGGGGACCGATACAATGAGCAGTTCTTC,CSVEDISSGDRYNEQFF
TRBJ2-7,TRBV13,.,TRBD2,TGTGCCAGCAGCCTCCCACCCGGGCGGGGGGCAGCCTACGAGCAGTACTTC,CASSLPPGRGAAYEQYF
TRBJ1-2,TRBV11-2,.,.,TGTGCCAGCAGAAACAGGCTATCGGGCTATGGCTACACCTTC,CASRNRLSGYGYTF
TRBJ1-2,TRBV28,.,TRBD1,TGTGCCAGCAGAATTCAGGGGGAACTCTATGGCTACACCTTC,CASRIQGELYGYTF
TRBJ2-1,TRBV25-1,.,.,TGTGCCAGCAATCTCGGGAGTCCCTCCTACAATGAGCAGTTCTTC,CASNLGSPSYNEQFF
TRBJ1-1,TRBV15,.,TRBD1,TGTGCCACCAGCAGGCCTGGACAGGGAAATGAAGCTTTCTTT,CATSRPGQGNEAFF
TRBJ2-2,TRBV19,.,.,TGTGCCAGTAGTATCAATCGGGGATCGAACACCGGGGAGCTGTTTTTT,CASSINRGSNTGELFF
TRBJ2-1,TRBV6-5,few,.,TGTGCCAGCAGTTTCGGGCAGGACTCCGTGCAGTTCTTC,CASSFGQDSVQFF
TRBJ1-2,TRBV4-2,once,TRBD1,TGTGCCAGCAGCCAAGTATCCCAGGGGGAAAACTATGGCTACACCTTC,CASSQVSQGENYGYTF
TRBJ2-2,TRBV28,few,.,TGTGCCAGCAGCCGATCAGGGGGGATCGGGGAGCTGTTTTTT,CASSRSGGIGELFF
TRBJ2-3,TRBV30,.,TRBD2,TGTGCCTGGAGTCAAGGACTAGCGGCTAGCACAGATACGCAGTATTTT,CAWSQGLAASTDTQYF
TRBJ2-7,TRBV5-1,.,.,TGCGCCAGCAGCTTTCAAACAGGAAGGGCCTACGAGCAGTACTTC,CASSFQTGRAYEQYF
TRBJ2-5,TRBV7-3,once,TRBD2,TGTGCCAGCAGCTTACGACTAGCAGAGACCCAGTACTTC,CASSLRLAETQYF
TRBJ1-2,TRBV27,.,.,TGTGCCAGCAGTTTACTCGGCTATGGCTACACCTTC,CASSLLGYGYTF
TRBJ2-7,TRBV28,.,.,TGTGCCAGCAGTTCCGGCGGCGGGACAGTTACCTACGAGCAGTACTTC,CASSSGGGTVTYEQYF
TRBJ2-4,TRBV5-8,.,.,TGTGCCAGCAGCTCAATCCAGGGGCTCCCTCCATACTTC,CASSSIQGLPPYF
TRBJ2-5,TRBV4-1,.,.,TGCGCCAGCAGCCAAGATATGGAGGAGACCCAGTACTTC,CASSQDMEETQYF
TRBJ1-6,TRBV28,.,.,TGTGCCAGCAGCCGAGGGAGTGAGATCAATTCACCCCTCCACTTT,CASSRGSEINSPLHF
TRBJ2-1,TRBV4-2,.,TRBD2,TGTGCCAGCGCCGGGGAGGGAAATGAGCAGTTCTTC,CASAGEGNEQFF
TRBJ2-7,TRBV7-8,.,TRBD1,TGTGCCAGCAGCCAAATGACAGGGGGCTACGAGCAGTACTTC,CASSQMTGGYEQYF
TRBJ2-2,TRBV30,.,TRBD1,TGTGCCTGGAGTGTGGGACAGGGATACACCGGGGAGCTGTTTTTT,CAWSVGQGYTGELFF
TRBJ2-5,TRBV19,.,.,TGTGCCAGTAGTATTTCGGAGACCCAGTACTTC,CASSISETQYF
TRBJ2-7,TRBV7-2,few,.,TGTGCCAGCCCCGACAGGGCCGGGGGTTACGAGCAGTACTTC,CASPDRAGGYEQYF
TRBJ2-3,TRBV10-3,.,.,TGTGCCATCAGTGCCCAGGGCAGCACAGATACGCAGTATTTT,CAISAQGSTDTQYF
TRBJ2-1,TRBV5-4,.,.,TGTGCCAGCAGCTTGGAGGGGGTTCCATACAATGAGCAGTTCTTC,CASSLEGVPYNEQFF
TRBJ1-5,TRBV2,.,.,TGTGCCAGCAGTGAAGAGGGGCCTCAGCCCCAGCATTTT,CASSEEGPQPQHF
TRBJ2-1,TRBV6-6,.,.,TGTGCCAGCAGTTACTTAGAAAACAATGAGCAGTTCTTC,CASSYLENNEQFF
TRBJ1-3,TRBV19,.,TRBD1,TGTGCCAGTAGTTGGGACAGGAGATCTGGAAACACCATATATTTT,CASSWDRRSGNTIYF
TRBJ2-2,TRBV4-3,.,TRBD1,TGCGCCAGCAGCCAACATCTCACCGGGACAGGGACCACCGGGGAGCTGTTTTTT,CASSQHLTGTGTTGELFF
TRBJ2-7,TRBV5-1,few,.,TGCGCCAGCAGCCTCGCGTGGCAGGCAGGCTACGAGCAGTACTTC,CASSLAWQAGYEQYF
TRBJ1-3,TRBV2,.,.,TGTGCCAGCAGTGACGGTCCTGGAAACACCATATATTTT,CASSDGPGNTIYF
TRBJ2-1,TRBV28,.,TRBD1,TGTGCCAGCAGGCAATTTGGACAGGGCAATGAGCAGTTCTTC,CASRQFGQGNEQFF
TRBJ2-3,TRBV7-2,.,TRBD1,TGTGCCAGCAGCGCCCGACAGGGGCAGGCGCAGTATTTT,CASSARQGQAQYF
TRBJ2-7,TRBV28,.,TRBD1,TGTGCCAGCAGCCGGAACAGGGGCGAGCAGTACTTC,CASSRNRGEQYF
TRBJ1-4,TRBV7-2,.,.,TGTGCCAGCAGCTCGCGACAGACTGCAACTAATGAAAAACTGTTTTTT,CASSSRQTATNEKLFF